The sequence of this T cell receptor (beta chain) was determined in a study of blood T cell repertoires in COVID-19. Across the whole study: Material from acute and convalescent COVID-19 was sourced from the United States, Italy and Spain. In each case, the material was cDNA or gDNA derived from T cells, B-cell-depleted T cells, or PBMCs.

Trimming shortened V by 1 base and J by 4 bases, and 10 bases separated the two germline ends. The CDR3 has 14 amino acids. Germline loops: CDR1 SEHNR, CDR2 FQNEAQ (reference sequence). The authors' processing: Nucleated cell number was recorded as an estimate derived from reference gene primer amplification. The table came from immunoSEQ multiplex PCR; TCRdb's copy has only in-frame clones and leaves some out. That table gives V, J and clone size, and the DNA gave D and trimming. The sample shows around 620,000 clones, around 89% of them seen only once. The J gene is TRBJ1-2, the V gene TRBV7-9; D not resolved. This TCR derives from a woman in her late teens or twenties with acute or convalescent COVID-19. The sample taken for sequencing was peripheral blood. The CDR3 sequence: CASSLDPDFYGYTF. The CDR3 region has the DNA TGTGCCAGCAGCTTAGATCCAGATTTCTATGGCTACACCTTC.